This note documents a single T cell receptor beta chain sequence. Its antigen is still unknown. The table came from immunoSEQ multiplex PCR; TCRdb's copy has only in-frame clones and leaves some out. The sample yields 35,000 to 45,000 clones, 60% to 80% seen once. Germline V gives CDR1 MNHNY, CDR2 SVGAGI (reference sequence). The CDR3 runs to 15 residues. V was trimmed by 5 bases and J by 0 bases, leaving 14 bases between them. The data are from a study of PD-1 blockade in classical Hodgkin lymphoma. Following autologous stem cell transplantation, relapse occurred in every patient, and exposure to brentuximab vedotin varied. Findings of the study overall: Baseline diversity in complete responders resembled that of newly diagnosed patients. Reported baseline diversity: healthy donors highest, relapsed/refractory patients lowest.

This TCR was sampled from a human donor with classical Hodgkin lymphoma. V usage is TRBV6-6 and J usage is TRBJ2-7; D gene uncertain. Sequencing used peripheral blood mononuclear cells (PBMCs), obtained before the second cycle of nivolumab. CDR3 region: CASSQDTSSSYEQYF. For the CDR3, the DNA is TGTGCCAGCAGTCAAGACACATCGAGCTCCTACGAGCAGTACTTC.